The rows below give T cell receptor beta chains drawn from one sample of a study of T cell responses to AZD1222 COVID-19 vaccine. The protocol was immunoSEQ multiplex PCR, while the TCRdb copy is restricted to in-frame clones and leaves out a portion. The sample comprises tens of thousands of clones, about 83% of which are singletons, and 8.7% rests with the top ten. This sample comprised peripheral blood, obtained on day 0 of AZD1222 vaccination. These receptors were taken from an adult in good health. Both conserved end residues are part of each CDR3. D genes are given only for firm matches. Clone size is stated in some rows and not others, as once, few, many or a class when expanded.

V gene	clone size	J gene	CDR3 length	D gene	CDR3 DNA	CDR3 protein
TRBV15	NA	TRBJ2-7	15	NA	TGTGCCACCAGCAGAGATTCCAGGGGCAGCTACGAGCAGTACTTC	CATSRDSRGSYEQYF
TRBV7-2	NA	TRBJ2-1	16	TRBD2	TGTGCCAGCAGCGAGACCGGGACTAGCGGCTACAATGAGCAGTTCTTC	CASSETGTSGYNEQFF
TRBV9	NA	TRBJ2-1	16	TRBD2	TGTGCCAGCAGCCAACTAGCGGCTCGAAGTCACAATGAGCAGTTCTTC	CASSQLAARSHNEQFF
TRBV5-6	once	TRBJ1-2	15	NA	TGTGCCAGCAGCTTGTGGGGGGCCGGATTCTATGGCTACACCTTC	CASSLWGAGFYGYTF
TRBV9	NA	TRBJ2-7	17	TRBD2	TGTGCCAGCAGCACGACGGGACTAGCGGGAGTTACCGACGAGCAGTACTTC	CASSTTGLAGVTDEQYF
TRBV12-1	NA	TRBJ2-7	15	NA	TGTGCCAGCAGCTTTAAGGGACAGGGTGACAACGAGCAGTACTTC	CASSFKGQGDNEQYF
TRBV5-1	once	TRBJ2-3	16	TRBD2	TGCGCCAGCAGCTTGCGGGCGGGAGCGTCGGGGATTACGCAGTATTTT	CASSLRAGASGITQYF
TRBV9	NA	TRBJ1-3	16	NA	TGTGCCAGCAGCGCCTCCGGGACAAACTCTGGAAACACCATATATTTT	CASSASGTNSGNTIYF
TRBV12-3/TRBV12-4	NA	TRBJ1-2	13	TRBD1	TGTGCCAGCAGGCCCGGGACAGACTATGGCTACACCTTC	CASRPGTDYGYTF
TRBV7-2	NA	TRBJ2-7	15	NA	TGTGCCAGCAGCCAGGGCCCGGCAGACAACTACGAGCAGTACTTC	CASSQGPADNYEQYF
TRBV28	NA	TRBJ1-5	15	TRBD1	TGTGCCAGCAGCCCCGGGACAGGTGGTTTCCAGCCCCAGCATTTT	CASSPGTGGFQPQHF
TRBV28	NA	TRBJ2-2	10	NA	TGTGCCAGCAGTTCCGGGGAGCTGTTTTTT	CASSSGELFF
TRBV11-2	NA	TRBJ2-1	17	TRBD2	TGTGCCAGCAGCTCAGAACTAGCGGGGGATCCCTACAATGAGCAGTTCTTC	CASSSELAGDPYNEQFF
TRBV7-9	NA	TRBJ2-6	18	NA	TGTGCCAGCGATGGCGGGAGACAGGAAAGCACTGGGGCCAACGTCCTGACTTTC	CASDGGRQESTGANVLTF
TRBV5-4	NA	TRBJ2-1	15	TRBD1	TGTGCCAGCAGCCCGCTTCCAACAGGGGGCAATGAGCAGTTCTTC	CASSPLPTGGNEQFF
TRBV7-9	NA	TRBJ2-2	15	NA	TGTGCCAGCATAGTAGGGCAGGGGATCACCGGGGAGCTGTTTTTT	CASIVGQGITGELFF
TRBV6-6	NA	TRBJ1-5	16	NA	TGTGCCAGCAGCTCACCGACAGGCCGCGGCAATCAGCCCCAGCATTTT	CASSSPTGRGNQPQHF
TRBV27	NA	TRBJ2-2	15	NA	TGTGCCAGCAGTTTTGGACTAACGAACACCGGGGAGCTGTTTTTT	CASSFGLTNTGELFF
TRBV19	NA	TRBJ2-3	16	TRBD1	TGTGCCAGTAGTACCCAGGGCCAGGGGGTTGCAGATACGCAGTATTTT	CASSTQGQGVADTQYF
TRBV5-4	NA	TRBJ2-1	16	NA	TGTGCCAGCAGCTTGGTTGTTAGCGCCGGCTACAATGAGCAGTTCTTC	CASSLVVSAGYNEQFF